This is a list of T cell receptor beta chains from one sample in a study of blood T cell repertoires in COVID-19. Generated by immunoSEQ multiplex PCR, the TCRdb table keeps only in-frame clones and is missing some. The sample lists about 15,000 clones, roughly four fifths occurring once. The sequencing input was peripheral blood. These receptors all stem from a boy aged 2 to 10 with active or convalescent COVID-19. Both conserved end residues are part of each CDR3. Fields, in order: J gene, clone size, D gene, V gene, CDR3 DNA, CDR3 protein. D genes are given only for firm matches. Not all rows give a size; the values are once, few, many and, for expanded clones, a class.

TRBJ2-7 | - | TRBD2 | TRBV5-5 | TGTGCCAGCAGCCCAGTGGGGAGGGACTACGAGCAGTACTTC | CASSPVGRDYEQYF
TRBJ2-3 | few | - | TRBV7-8 | TGTGCCAGCAGCTTAGGGGACACGGGTACGCAGTATTTT | CASSLGDTGTQYF
TRBJ1-1 | - | - | TRBV28 | TGTGCCAGCAGCCTCCCTCTGAACACTGAAGCTTTCTTT | CASSLPLNTEAFF
TRBJ2-7 | - | TRBD1 | TRBV18 | TGTGCCAGCTCCCGGACAGGGCTCTACGAGCAGTACTTC | CASSRTGLYEQYF
TRBJ1-2 | - | TRBD1 | TRBV5-4 | TGTGCCAGCAGCTTGGCAGGGGGTAACTATGGCTACACCTTC | CASSLAGGNYGYTF
TRBJ2-1 | - | TRBD2 | TRBV4-1 | TGCGCCAGCAGCCGGGGAGGGACTAGCGGGGATAGCTCCTACAATGAGCAGTTCTTC | CASSRGGTSGDSSYNEQFF
TRBJ2-7 | - | TRBD1 | TRBV18 | TGTGCCAGCTCGCCGGGACAGGAATCCTACGAGCAGTACTTC | CASSPGQESYEQYF
TRBJ2-5 | once | TRBD1 | TRBV4-1 | TGCGCCAGCAGCCCCTTCTCGACAGGGGGCCACAAGGAGACCCAGTACTTC | CASSPFSTGGHKETQYF
TRBJ2-5 | - | TRBD2 | TRBV28 | TGTGCCAGCAGTTACCCTCGTGTGGGTAGCGGGAGTGAGATACAAGAGACCCAGTACTTC | CASSYPRVGSGSEIQETQYF
TRBJ2-3 | - | TRBD1 | TRBV5-1 | TGCGCCAGCAGCGAACAGGGGGCAGATACGCAGTATTTT | CASSEQGADTQYF
TRBJ1-2 | - | TRBD1 | TRBV6-5 | TGTGCCAGCAGACAAAAGGGGGCAGGCGGCTACACCTTC | CASRQKGAGGYTF
TRBJ1-5 | few | - | TRBV10-2 | TGCGCCAGCACCATGGGCGGGGGGCTCAATCAGCCCCAGCATTTT | CASTMGGGLNQPQHF
TRBJ2-7 | - | - | TRBV10-1 | TGCGCCAGCAGCCCCAGGGAGGCCAGCGAGCAGTACTTC | CASSPREASEQYF
TRBJ1-4 | few | TRBD1 | TRBV25-1 | TGTGCCAGCAGTGAGCCGACAGGGAAGGGATACTTCGAAAAACTGTTTTTT | CASSEPTGKGYFEKLFF
TRBJ1-1 | - | TRBD1 | TRBV6-5 | TGTGCCAGCAGTTCTACGTTGACAGGGCCCACTGAAGCTTTCTTT | CASSSTLTGPTEAFF
TRBJ2-3 | few | - | TRBV5-5 | TGTGCCAGCAGCCCGAGAGTCCACACAGATACGCAGTATTTT | CASSPRVHTDTQYF
TRBJ2-1 | - | - | TRBV28 | TGTGCCAGCAGTTTCCTTACAGGGAGCTCCTACAATGAGCAGTTCTTC | CASSFLTGSSYNEQFF
TRBJ2-1 | - | - | TRBV5-1 | TGCGCCAGCAGCGGGAGGCGGGTGATGGGGAATGAGCAGTTCTTC | CASSGRRVMGNEQFF
TRBJ1-1 | once | TRBD1 | TRBV9 | TGTGCCAGCAGCGCACAGGGGGCGGACACTGAAGCTTTCTTT | CASSAQGADTEAFF
TRBJ1-2 | - | - | TRBV29-1 | TGCAGCGTTGCGAGCGACCAACGTCATGGCTACACCTTC | CSVASDQRHGYTF
TRBJ1-5 | - | - | TRBV19 | TGTGCCAGTAGTTCGGATCAGCCCCAGCATTTT | CASSSDQPQHF
TRBJ1-1 | few | - | TRBV19 | TGTGCCAGTAGTTCCTCGCCCGGACAGACAGGTAAATGGGACACTGAAGCTTTCTTT | CASSSSPGQTGKWDTEAFF
TRBJ2-5 | once | - | TRBV9 | TGTGCCAGCAGCGTAGGTATGGGGGGTAGGATCCAAGAGACCCAGTACTTC | CASSVGMGGRIQETQYF
TRBJ2-7 | - | TRBD1 | TRBV6-5 | TGTGCCAGCAGTTCTAATCCGGGACAGGGACAATTCGAGCAGTACTTC | CASSSNPGQGQFEQYF
TRBJ2-7 | - | - | TRBV6-2/TRBV6-3 | TGTGCCAGCAGTTACGCGGAGGGCACCTACGAGCAGTACTTC | CASSYAEGTYEQYF
TRBJ1-1 | - | - | TRBV5-1 | TGCGCCAGCAGCTGGGGGACAGAAGCTTTCTTT | CASSWGTEAFF
TRBJ1-6 | - | - | TRBV28 | TGTGCCAGCAGTCCCGCGGGGGGCAGGAGTTCACCCCTCCACTTT | CASSPAGGRSSPLHF
TRBJ2-1 | - | - | TRBV2 | TGTGCCAGCTGTAAGGACAGTAAGGGGAATGAGCAGTTCTTC | CASCKDSKGNEQFF
TRBJ2-7 | few | - | TRBV5-5 | TGTGCCAGCACCCACTCCGCAGCGACCTCCTACGAGCAGTACTTC | CASTHSAATSYEQYF
TRBJ1-1 | - | TRBD1 | TRBV10-3 | TGTGCCACACAGGGGAAATTAGACACTGAAGCTTTCTTT | CATQGKLDTEAFF
TRBJ2-7 | - | TRBD2 | TRBV3-1/TRBV3-2 | TGTGCCAGCAGCCAAGAAGGGCTAGCGGGAGGCCCCTCCTACGAGCAGTACTTC | CASSQEGLAGGPSYEQYF
TRBJ2-1 | - | TRBD2 | TRBV15 | TGTGCCACCAGCAGAGATTATTGGGCTAGCGGAGGCAATGAGCAGTTCTTC | CATSRDYWASGGNEQFF
TRBJ2-7 | - | - | TRBV24-1 | TGTGCCACCAGTGATTTTCCGACAGGCCAGCAGTACTTC | CATSDFPTGQQYF
TRBJ2-1 | - | TRBD2 | TRBV10-1 | TGCGCCAGCAGTGAGTCGGCTAGCGGTGGATCCTACAATGAGCAGTTCTTC | CASSESASGGSYNEQFF
TRBJ2-1 | few | - | TRBV7-2 | TGTGCCAGCAGCTACGGGACTGCTTTCTACAATGAGCAGTTCTTC | CASSYGTAFYNEQFF
TRBJ2-4 | few | - | TRBV6-6 | TGTGCCAGCAGTTACGACAGAGACATTCAGTACTTC | CASSYDRDIQYF
TRBJ1-5 | - | - | TRBV27 | TGTGCCAGCAGACGACAGTACAAACAGCCCCAGCATTTT | CASRRQYKQPQHF
TRBJ1-1 | - | - | TRBV6-5 | TGTGCCAGCAACATCAGAAGGGGAAACACTGAAGCTTTCTTT | CASNIRRGNTEAFF
TRBJ1-2 | - | TRBD1 | TRBV3-1/TRBV3-2 | TGTGCCAGCAGCCAAGATGCTGCAGGGGGCAGGGGTGGCTACACCTTC | CASSQDAAGGRGGYTF
TRBJ1-1 | - | - | TRBV2 | TGTGCCAGCAGTCTCAAACAGTGGGTTGTCACTGAAGCTTTCTTT | CASSLKQWVVTEAFF
TRBJ2-1 | - | - | TRBV5-1 | TGCGCCAGCAGCTTGGCGGGGGTCAGCTCCTACAATGAGCAGTTCTTC | CASSLAGVSSYNEQFF
TRBJ1-5 | - | - | TRBV3-1/TRBV3-2 | TGTGCCAGCAGCCACTCCGGGACACCTAGCAATCAGCCCCAGCATTTT | CASSHSGTPSNQPQHF
TRBJ1-1 | - | - | TRBV7-9 | TGTGCCAGCAGCCAGAGTCAGGGGTACAAAACTGAAGCTTTCTTT | CASSQSQGYKTEAFF
TRBJ2-1 | - | TRBD2 | TRBV5-1 | TGCGCCAGCAGCTTGGCCCCTAGCGGGGGATACAATGAGCAGTTCTTC | CASSLAPSGGYNEQFF
TRBJ2-1 | - | TRBD1 | TRBV2 | TGTGCCAGCAATAAGGGACAGCAAATTAGTAATGAGCAGTTCTTC | CASNKGQQISNEQFF
TRBJ2-2 | - | - | TRBV9 | TGTGCCAGCAGCGTAGGAGGGGGGGGCACCGGGGAGCTGTTTTTT | CASSVGGGGTGELFF
TRBJ1-6 | once | TRBD1 | TRBV30 | TGTGCCTGGAGTGTGGGGTATACAGGGGATTCACCCCTCCACTTT | CAWSVGYTGDSPLHF
TRBJ2-7 | - | TRBD2 | TRBV23-1 | TGCGCAGGGTTGGGAGTTTTAGCGGGAGGGCGACTACTCTCCTACGAGCAGTACTTC | CAGLGVLAGGRLLSYEQYF
TRBJ2-3 | - | TRBD2 | TRBV2 | TGTGCCAGCACCGGCGGGGGGAGCACAGATACGCAGTATTTT | CASTGGGSTDTQYF
TRBJ1-5 | - | TRBD1 | TRBV27 | TGTGCCAGCAGTTTAAGAGGAATCCGGACAGGGCAGGGGGCGCGGGATAGCAATCAGCCCCAGCATTTT | CASSLRGIRTGQGARDSNQPQHF
TRBJ2-7 | once | TRBD1 | TRBV5-1 | TGCGCCAGCAGCTTGGGACAGGGTAGTGAGCAGTACTTC | CASSLGQGSEQYF
TRBJ2-5 | - | TRBD2 | TRBV4-2 | TGTGCCAGCAGCCAAGAAGGTGATAGCGGGGGGTTCGGAGAGACCCAGTACTTC | CASSQEGDSGGFGETQYF
TRBJ2-3 | - | TRBD1 | TRBV5-4 | TGTGCCAGCAGCTTGGACAGGGGGGTCGCAGATACGCAGTATTTT | CASSLDRGVADTQYF
TRBJ2-7 | - | - | TRBV7-2 | TGTGCCAGCAGCTTAGCGCGGAAGAGCTCCTACGAGCAGTACTTC | CASSLARKSSYEQYF
TRBJ2-5 | once | TRBD2 | TRBV5-1 | TGCGCCAGCAGCACCTTAGCGGGGGCAGAGACCCAGTACTTC | CASSTLAGAETQYF
TRBJ1-4 | - | TRBD1 | TRBV5-1 | TGCGCCAGCAGTTCCGGGACAGGGGTTGTAGGAACTAATGAAAAACTGTTTTTT | CASSSGTGVVGTNEKLFF
TRBJ2-5 | few | - | TRBV14 | TGTGCCAGCAGCCACAGTGAGACCCAGTACTTC | CASSHSETQYF
TRBJ2-2 | - | - | TRBV6-4 | TGTGCCAGCAGTCAACAGGGTTGGACCGGGGAGCTGTTTTTT | CASSQQGWTGELFF